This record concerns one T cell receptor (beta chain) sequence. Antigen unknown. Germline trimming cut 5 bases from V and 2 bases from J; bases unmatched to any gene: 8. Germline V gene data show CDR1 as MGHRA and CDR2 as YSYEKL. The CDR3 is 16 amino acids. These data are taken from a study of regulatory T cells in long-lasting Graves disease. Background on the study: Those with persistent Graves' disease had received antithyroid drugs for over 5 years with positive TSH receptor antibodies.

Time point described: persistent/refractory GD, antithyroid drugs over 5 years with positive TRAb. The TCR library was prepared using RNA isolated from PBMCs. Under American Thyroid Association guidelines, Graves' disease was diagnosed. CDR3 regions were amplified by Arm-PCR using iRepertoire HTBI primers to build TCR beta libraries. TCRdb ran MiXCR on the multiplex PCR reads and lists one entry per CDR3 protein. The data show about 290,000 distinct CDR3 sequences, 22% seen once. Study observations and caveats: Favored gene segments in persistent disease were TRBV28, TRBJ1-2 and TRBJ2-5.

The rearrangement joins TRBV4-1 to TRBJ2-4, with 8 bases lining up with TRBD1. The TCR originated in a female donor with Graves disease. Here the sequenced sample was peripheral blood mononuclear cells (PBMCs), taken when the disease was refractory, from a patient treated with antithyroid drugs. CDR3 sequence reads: CASSIRGQGTKNIQYF. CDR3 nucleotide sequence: TGCGCCAGCAGCATCCGAGGACAGGGAACCAAAAACATTCAGTACTTC.